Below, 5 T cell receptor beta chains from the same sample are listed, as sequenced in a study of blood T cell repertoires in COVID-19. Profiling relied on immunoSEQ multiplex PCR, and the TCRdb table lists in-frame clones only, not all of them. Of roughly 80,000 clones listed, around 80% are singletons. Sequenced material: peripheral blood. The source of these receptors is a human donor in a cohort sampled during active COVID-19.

In DNA, the CDR3 is TGTGCCAGCAGCCAAGACCCCGGGACAGGGAGGAATCAGCCCCAGCATTTT. The encoded protein is CASSQDPGTGRNQPQHF. The rearrangement links TRBV4-2 to TRBJ1-5; 9 positions agree with TRBD1. The J segment lost 4 bases and the V segment lost 0 bases, leaving 7 bases of the junction unmatched. This CDR3 is built from 17 residues. CDR1 and CDR2 (germline): LGHNA, YNFKEQ.

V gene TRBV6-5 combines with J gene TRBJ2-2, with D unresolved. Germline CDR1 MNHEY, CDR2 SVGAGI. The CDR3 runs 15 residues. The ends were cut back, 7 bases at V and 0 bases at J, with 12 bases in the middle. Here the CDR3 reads CASNVYSANTGELFF. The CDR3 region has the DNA TGTGCCAGCAACGTGTACAGTGCGAACACCGGGGAGCTGTTTTTT.

In nucleotides, the CDR3 is TGTGCCAGCAGCGCAACAGGGACCACTGAAGCTTTCTTT. This sequence encodes CASSATGTTEAFF. The chain uses TRBV9 and TRBJ1-1; TRBD1 is a possible D gene (6 bases). Germline V lookup: CDR1 SGDLS, CDR2 YYNGEE. The CDR3 extends over 13 amino acids. V was cut by 3 bases and J by 4 bases, with 10 bases left in between.

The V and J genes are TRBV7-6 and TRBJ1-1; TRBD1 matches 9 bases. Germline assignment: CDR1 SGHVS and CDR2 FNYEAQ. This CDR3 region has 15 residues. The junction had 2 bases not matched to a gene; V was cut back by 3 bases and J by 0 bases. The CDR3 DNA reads TGTGCCAGCAGCTTTGGACAGGGGTTGAACACTGAAGCTTTCTTT. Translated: CASSFGQGLNTEAFF.

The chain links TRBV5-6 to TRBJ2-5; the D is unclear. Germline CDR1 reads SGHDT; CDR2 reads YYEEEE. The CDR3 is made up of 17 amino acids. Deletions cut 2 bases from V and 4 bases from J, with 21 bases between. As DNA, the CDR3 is TGTGCCAGCAGCTTCGGCGGCCGGAGTATCCGCGGAGAGACCCAGTACTTC. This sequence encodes CASSFGGRSIRGETQYF.